Included here is one T cell receptor beta chain sequence, with context. Its antigen remains unidentified. Base-call qualities are not available, and no considerably larger clone is one nucleotide away. The receptor library was made with the immunoSEQ multiplex PCR assay. This immuneACCESS table, as held by TCRdb, lists in-frame sequences with V and J called but not all clones. Of the missing ones, under half trace to an unresolved V gene in checked studies; the others have no known cause. The sample contains 100,000 to 150,000 clones, 80% to 95% of them found a single time. The ten largest clones take up around 0.6% of the sample. CDR1 and CDR2, per the germline V gene, are MGHRA and YSYEKL. The germline ends are 12 bases apart after V is trimmed by 5 bases and J by 4 bases. There are 15 amino acids in the CDR3, from cysteine to phenylalanine inclusive. Only CDR3 DNA remains: 45 bases, in frame from the first base.

The sample originates from a study of control samples from healthy donors and cancer patients (dated by TCRdb to 2018 to 2020). This receptor was identified in an elderly man with head and neck cancer. The specimen sequenced was PBMCs. This chain is built from TRBV4-1 and TRBJ2-6; no D gene is confidently identified. The nucleotide sequence reads TGCGCCAGCAGCTACCCCGCGGCCGGGGCCAACGTCCTGACTTTC. Translation gives CASSYPAAGANVLTF.